This TCR beta chain was found in a study of beta chain features in type 1 diabetes. Findings and caveats of the study: Across patients, naive, central memory and Treg TCRB repertoires exhibited apparently greater similarity than was observed across healthy donors. People with Type 1 diabetes carried modestly yet significantly shorter TCRB CDR3s in all four CD4+ subsets. The question of HLA type influencing TCRB rearrangement was one that remained unresolved here.

What was sequenced were expressed TCRB transcripts, since all of the isolated RNA had been reverse transcribed. Clones were read by immunoSEQ multiplex PCR, and TCRdb kept only the in-frame ones, dropping some. Of 500,000 to 850,000 clones in the sample, around an eighth were seen once. About 116 mL of blood, on average, came from one heparinised draw per donor. Every sorted population was more than 98% pure. Regarding this clone: Antigen unknown.

Between the trimmed V and J ends, which lost 4 bases and 2 bases, there was a span of 6 bases. The CDR3 has 13 residues. Germline CDR1 and CDR2: ENHRY and SYGVKD. Material for sequencing was naive CD4+ T cells from blood. The TCR comes from a man aged 18-30 years with type 1 diabetes. The rearrangement joins TRBV10-3 to TRBJ2-1; unclear D gene. CDR3 residues: CAISGGPYNEQFF. In DNA form, the CDR3 reads TGTGCCATCAGTGGGGGTCCCTACAATGAGCAGTTCTTC.